The sequence of this TCR beta chain was determined in a study of cytomegalovirus exposure and HLA in healthy donors. The primer mix had 60 Vbeta and 13 Jbeta primers. The repertoire was sequenced with immunoSEQ multiplex PCR; TCRdb's copy has only in-frame clones and lacks some. The data show approximately 120,000 clones, and the top ten clones hold 1%. Germline CDR1 is SGHRS and CDR2 is YFSETQ. V was cut by 0 bases and J by 6 bases, with 7 bases left in between. CDR3 length: 13 amino acids. About this clone itself: Its target is unknown.

The study, taken as a whole, reports: A later analysis appeared to link common viral pathogens to several of the most significant clusters. A later analysis linked a missense DCLRE1C variant to TCR beta V- and J-gene trimming.

The sample was PBMCs. J is TRBJ1-5 and V is TRBV5-1; unclear D gene. The receptor was isolated from a man younger than 35 in good health and CMV-seronegative. The CDR3 spells CASSLDVLQPQHF. The CDR3 bases are TGCGCCAGCAGCTTGGATGTTCTTCAGCCCCAGCATTTT.